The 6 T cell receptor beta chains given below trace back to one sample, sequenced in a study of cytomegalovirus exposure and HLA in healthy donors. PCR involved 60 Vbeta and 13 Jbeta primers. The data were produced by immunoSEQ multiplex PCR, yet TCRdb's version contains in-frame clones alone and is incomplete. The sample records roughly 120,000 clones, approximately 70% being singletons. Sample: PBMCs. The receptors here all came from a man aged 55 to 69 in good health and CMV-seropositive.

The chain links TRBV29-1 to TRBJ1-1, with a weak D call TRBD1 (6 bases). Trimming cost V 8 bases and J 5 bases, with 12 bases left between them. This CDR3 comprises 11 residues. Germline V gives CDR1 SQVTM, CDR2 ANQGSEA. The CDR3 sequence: CSTGGATEAFF. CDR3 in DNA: TGCAGCACGGGGGGCGCAACTGAAGCTTTCTTT.

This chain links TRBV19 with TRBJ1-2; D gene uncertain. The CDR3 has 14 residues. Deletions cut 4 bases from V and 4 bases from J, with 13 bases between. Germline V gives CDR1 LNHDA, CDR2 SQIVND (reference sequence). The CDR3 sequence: CASSTVAGLYGYTF. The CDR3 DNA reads TGTGCCAGTAGTACGGTCGCAGGACTCTATGGCTACACCTTC.

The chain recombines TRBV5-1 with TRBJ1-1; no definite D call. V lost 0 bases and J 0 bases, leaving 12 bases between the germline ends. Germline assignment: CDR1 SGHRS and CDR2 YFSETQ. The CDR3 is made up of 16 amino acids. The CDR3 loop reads CASSLDGGIMNTEAFF. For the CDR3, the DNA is TGCGCCAGCAGCTTGGATGGAGGTATCATGAACACTGAAGCTTTCTTT.

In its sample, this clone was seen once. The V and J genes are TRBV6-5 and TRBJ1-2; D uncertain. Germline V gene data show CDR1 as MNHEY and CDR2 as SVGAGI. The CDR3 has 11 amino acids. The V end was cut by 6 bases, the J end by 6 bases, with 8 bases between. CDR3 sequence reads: CASRGENGYTF. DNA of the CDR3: TGTGCCAGCAGGGGAGAGAATGGCTACACCTTC.

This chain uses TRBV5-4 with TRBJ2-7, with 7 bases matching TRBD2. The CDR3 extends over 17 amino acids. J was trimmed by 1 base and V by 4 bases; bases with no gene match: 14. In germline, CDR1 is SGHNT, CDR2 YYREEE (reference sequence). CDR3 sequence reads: CASSHPGEGLSSYEQYF. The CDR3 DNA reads TGTGCCAGCAGCCACCCGGGGGAGGGGCTCTCTTCCTACGAGCAGTACTTC.

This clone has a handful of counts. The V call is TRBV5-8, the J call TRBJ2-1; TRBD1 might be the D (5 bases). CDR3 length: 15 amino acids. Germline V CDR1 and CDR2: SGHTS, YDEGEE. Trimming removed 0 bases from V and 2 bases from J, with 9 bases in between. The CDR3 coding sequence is TGTGCCAGCAGCTTGGAGCAGGGTACCTACAATGAGCAGTTCTTC. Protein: CASSLEQGTYNEQFF. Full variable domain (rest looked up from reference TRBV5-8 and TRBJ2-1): EAGVTQSPTHLIKTRGQQATLRCSPISGHTSVYWYQQALGLGLQFLLWYDEGEERNRGNFPPRFSGRQFPNYSSELNVNALELEDSALYLCASSLEQGTYNEQFFGPGTRLTVL.